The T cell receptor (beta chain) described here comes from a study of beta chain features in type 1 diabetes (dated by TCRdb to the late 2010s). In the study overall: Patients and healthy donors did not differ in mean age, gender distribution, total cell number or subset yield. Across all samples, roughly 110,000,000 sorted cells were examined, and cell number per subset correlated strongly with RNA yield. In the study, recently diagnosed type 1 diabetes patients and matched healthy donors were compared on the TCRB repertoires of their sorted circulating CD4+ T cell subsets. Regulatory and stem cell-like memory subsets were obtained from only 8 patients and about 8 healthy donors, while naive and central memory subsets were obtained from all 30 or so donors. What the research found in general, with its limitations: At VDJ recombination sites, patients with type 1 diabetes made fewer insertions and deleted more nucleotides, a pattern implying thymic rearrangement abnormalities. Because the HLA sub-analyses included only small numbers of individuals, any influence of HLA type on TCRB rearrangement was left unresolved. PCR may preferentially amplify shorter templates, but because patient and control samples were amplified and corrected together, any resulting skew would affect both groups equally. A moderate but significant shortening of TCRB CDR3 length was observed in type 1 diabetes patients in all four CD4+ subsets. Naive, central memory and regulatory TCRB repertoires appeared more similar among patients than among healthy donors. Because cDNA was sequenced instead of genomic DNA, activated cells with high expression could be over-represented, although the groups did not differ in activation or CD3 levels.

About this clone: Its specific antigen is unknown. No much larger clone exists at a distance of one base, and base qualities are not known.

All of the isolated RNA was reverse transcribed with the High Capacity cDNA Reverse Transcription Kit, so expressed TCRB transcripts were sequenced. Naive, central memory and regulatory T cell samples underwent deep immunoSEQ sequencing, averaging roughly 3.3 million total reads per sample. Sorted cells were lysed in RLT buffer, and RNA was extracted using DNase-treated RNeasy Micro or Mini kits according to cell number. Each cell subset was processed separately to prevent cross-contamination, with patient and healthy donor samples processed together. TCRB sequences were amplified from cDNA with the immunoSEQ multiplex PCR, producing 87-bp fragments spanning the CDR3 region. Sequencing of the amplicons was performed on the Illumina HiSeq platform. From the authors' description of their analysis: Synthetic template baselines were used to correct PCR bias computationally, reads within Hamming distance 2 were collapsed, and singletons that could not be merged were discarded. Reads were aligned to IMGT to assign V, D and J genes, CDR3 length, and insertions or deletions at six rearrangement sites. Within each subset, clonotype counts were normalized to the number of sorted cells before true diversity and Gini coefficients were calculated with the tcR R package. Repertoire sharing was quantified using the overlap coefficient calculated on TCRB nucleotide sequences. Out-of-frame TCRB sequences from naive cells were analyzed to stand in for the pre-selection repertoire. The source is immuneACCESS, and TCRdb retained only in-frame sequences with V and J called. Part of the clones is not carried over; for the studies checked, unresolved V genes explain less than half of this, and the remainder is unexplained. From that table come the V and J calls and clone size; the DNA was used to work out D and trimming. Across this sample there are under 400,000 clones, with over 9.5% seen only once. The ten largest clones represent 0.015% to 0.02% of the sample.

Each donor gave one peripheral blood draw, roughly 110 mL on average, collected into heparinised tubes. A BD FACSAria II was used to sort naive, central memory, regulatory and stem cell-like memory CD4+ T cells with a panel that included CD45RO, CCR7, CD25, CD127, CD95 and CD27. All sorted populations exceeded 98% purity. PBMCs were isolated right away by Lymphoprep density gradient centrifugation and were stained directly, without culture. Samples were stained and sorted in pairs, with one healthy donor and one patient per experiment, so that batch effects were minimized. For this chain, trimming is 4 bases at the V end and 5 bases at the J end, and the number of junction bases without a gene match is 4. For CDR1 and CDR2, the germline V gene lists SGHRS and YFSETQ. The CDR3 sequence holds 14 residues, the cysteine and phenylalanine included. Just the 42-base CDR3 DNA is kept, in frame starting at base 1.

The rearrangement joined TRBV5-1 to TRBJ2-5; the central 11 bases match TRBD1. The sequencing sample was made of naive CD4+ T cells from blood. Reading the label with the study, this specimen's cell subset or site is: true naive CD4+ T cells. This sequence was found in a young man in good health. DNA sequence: TGCGCCAGCAGCGGACAGGGGGCGCGGGAGACCCAGTACTTC. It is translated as CASSGQGARETQYF.